The 7 T cell receptor beta chains below all came from one sample that was sequenced in a study of shared clonotypes between healthy human individuals. The repertoire was sequenced with immunoSEQ multiplex PCR; TCRdb's copy has only in-frame clones and lacks some. This sample yields 550,000 to 700,000 clones, of which more than 70% are seen a single time; 1.5% to 2% belongs to the top ten. The sequenced sample was memory CD4+ T cells sorted from blood. The subset here: CD45RA-negative fraction. The origin of the receptors is a woman in her twenties or thirties in good health.

This sequence joins TRBV6-5 and TRBJ2-7; a possible D gene is TRBD1 (6 bases). The V gene lost 2 bases and the J gene lost 5 bases, with 13 bases spanning the gap. CDR1 is MNHEY, CDR2 SVGAGI, per germline. The CDR3 length is 14 residues. The CDR3 region is CASSYARDTHEQYF. CDR3 coding DNA: TGTGCCAGCAGTTACGCCAGGGACACCCACGAGCAGTACTTC.

V and J are TRBV2 and TRBJ2-1; 15 bases map to TRBD2. CDR1 and CDR2 (germline): SNHLY, FYNNEI. J lost 6 bases, V lost 7 bases, and 13 bases had no gene match. The CDR3 contains 18 residues. DNA of the CDR3: TGTGCCAGCATCATAGGTGGACTAGCGGGAGGGCCTGCCAATGAGCAGTTCTTC. As protein: CASIIGGLAGGPANEQFF.

The chain uses TRBV6-5 and TRBJ1-1; no firm D call. Germline V gene lookup returns CDR1 MNHEY and CDR2 SVGAGI. V gave up 5 bases and J gave up 1 base, with 11 bases separating them. This CDR3 has 14 residues. CDR3 DNA: TGTGCCAGCAGTGAGAAACCATGGAACACTGAAGCTTTCTTT. Translation gives CASSEKPWNTEAFF.

CDR3 in amino acids: CASSPWLASETQYF. For the CDR3, the DNA is TGTGCCAGCAGCCCATGGCTAGCGTCAGAGACCCAGTACTTC. The V and J genes are TRBV28 and TRBJ2-5; weak D call: TRBD2 (6 bases). Germline lookup yields CDR1 MDHEN and CDR2 SYDVKM. V lost 6 bases, J lost 4 bases, and 15 bases lay in between. This CDR3 has 14 residues.

This clone was detected a few times. The V call is TRBV5-3, the J call TRBJ2-7; 7 nucleotides align to TRBD2. TRBV5-3 is an ORF for which the function is uncertain. V shed 1 base, J shed 5 bases, and the junction held 6 bases outside the gene matches. The CDR3 runs 14 residues. For the CDR3, the DNA is TGTGCCAGAAGCTTGTTCTGCGGGAGCCACGAGCAGTACTTC. As protein: CARSLFCGSHEQYF.

A word on this clone: Being one base from a much bigger clone, this may be a read error. This chain joins TRBV28 and TRBJ1-2; D unresolved. Looked up from germline, CDR1 is MDHEN and CDR2 is SYDVKM. The V end was cut by 1 base, the J end by 7 bases, with 13 bases between. This CDR3 region has 14 residues. CDR3 nucleotides: TGTGCCAGCAGTTTATCCAGGACGGCGGGTGGCTACACCTTC. It is translated as CASSLSRTAGGYTF.

This clone is a singleton in its sample. The chain is built from TRBV6-1 and TRBJ1-2; possible D gene TRBD1, 6 bases. Trimming pared 6 bases from V and 6 bases from J, leaving 17 bases between. In germline, CDR1 is MNHNS, CDR2 SASEGT. The length of the CDR3 is 14 residues. This chain's CDR3 is CASRPQGSFDGYTF. The CDR3 bases are TGTGCCAGCAGACCGCAGGGGTCATTTGATGGCTACACCTTC.